The source of this T cell receptor beta chain is a study of T cells in Graves' hyperthyroidism and ophthalmopathy. Study observations and caveats: Model-based prediction identified ophthalmopathy a median roughly six months prior to its onset. Most thyroid clonotypes that were expanded above 0.001 also turned up in blood.

RNA transcripts were the template for amplifying TCR beta CDR3 regions. First-round RT-PCR of the TCR CDR3 relied on the HTBI primer set. MiXCR, run by TCRdb on the multiplex PCR reads, gives a single entry per CDR3 protein. The repertoire consists of some 500,000 distinct CDR3 sequences, with approximately 14% occurring once and the leading ten covering about a sixth. Patients aged 18 to 65 with hyperthyroidism were newly diagnosed, with duration under 2 months. About 10 ml fresh peripheral blood yielded the PBMCs. CDR1 and CDR2 from the germline V gene are SEHNR and FQNEAQ (reference sequence). Unmatched junction bases numbered 5, after V lost 6 bases and J lost 5 bases. This CDR3 region has 15 residues. This clonotype was detected many times. The antigen remains undetermined.

Specimen: blood. The rearrangement links TRBV7-9 to TRBJ2-2, with 11 bases aligning to TRBD2. The sequence came from a woman aged 18-29 years with Graves' hyperthyroidism. The CDR3 DNA is TGTGCCAGCAGTACTAGCGGGAGTAATACCGGGGAGCTGTTTTTT. Translating gives CASSTSGSNTGELFF.